The text below deals with one T cell receptor beta chain. The length of the CDR3 is 15 residues. The V and J ends lost 4 bases and 6 bases, in that order; junction bases with no gene match: 5. The germline gives CDR1 MGHRA, CDR2 YSYEKL. Measured with immunoSEQ multiplex PCR; TCRdb has only the in-frame clones, and not every one. The table records tens of thousands of clones, 95% of them present only once. This specimen belongs to a study of technical replicates of blood from a handful of donors. This TCR derives from a human donor in good health. The chain links TRBV4-1 to TRBJ1-4, with TRBD1 identical over 10 bases. Sample: T cells isolated from PBMCs. The DNA for the CDR3 is TGCGCCAGCAGCCCACGGGACAGGGGCTATGAAAAACTGTTTTTT. It specifies CASSPRDRGYEKLFF.